This T cell receptor (beta chain) originates from a study of identical twins' blood T cells. Across the whole study: About 50 million reads came from around twelve libraries, six alpha, six beta.

CDR3 length: 13 residues. Trimming pared 3 bases from V and 10 bases from J, leaving 15 bases between. Germline V gives CDR1 SEHNR, CDR2 FQNEAQ (reference sequence). Turning to this clonotype: Its specificity is not known.

Study-wide findings and caveats: Each donor's most abundant TCRbeta clonotypes shared more CDR3 sequences with her twin than unrelated donors. Twins shared about as many clonotypes as their cloneset sizes predicted.

TCRdb re-analysed the 5' RACE reads in MiXCR, keeping a single row per CDR3 protein. The sample carries about 370,000 distinct CDR3 sequences, under 30% recorded once. The sample taken for sequencing was PBMCs. The sequence was obtained from a woman aged 18-49 years in good health. The V call is TRBV7-9, the J call TRBJ1-2; D is unclear. The CDR3 region has the DNA TGTGCCAGCAGCTTGAGCCCCCTTATGACCTACACCTTC. Residues: CASSLSPLMTYTF.